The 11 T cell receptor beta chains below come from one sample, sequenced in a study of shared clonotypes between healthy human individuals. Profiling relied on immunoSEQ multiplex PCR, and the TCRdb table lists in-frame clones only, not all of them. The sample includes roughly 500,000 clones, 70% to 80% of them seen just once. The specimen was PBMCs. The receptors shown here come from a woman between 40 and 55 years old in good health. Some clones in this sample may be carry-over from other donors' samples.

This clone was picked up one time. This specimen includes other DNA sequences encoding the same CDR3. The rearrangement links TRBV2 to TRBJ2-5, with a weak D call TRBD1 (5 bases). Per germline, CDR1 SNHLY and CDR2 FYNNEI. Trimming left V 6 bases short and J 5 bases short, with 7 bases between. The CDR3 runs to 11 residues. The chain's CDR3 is CASRGQETQYF. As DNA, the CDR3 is TGTGCCAGCAGGGGGCAGGAGACCCAGTACTTC.

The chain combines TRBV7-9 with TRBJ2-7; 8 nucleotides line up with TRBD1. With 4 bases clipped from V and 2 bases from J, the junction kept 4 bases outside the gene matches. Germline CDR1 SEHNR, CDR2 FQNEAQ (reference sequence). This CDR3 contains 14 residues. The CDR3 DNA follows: TGTGCCAGCAGCTACCCAGGGGGCGCCTACGAGCAGTACTTC. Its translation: CASSYPGGAYEQYF.

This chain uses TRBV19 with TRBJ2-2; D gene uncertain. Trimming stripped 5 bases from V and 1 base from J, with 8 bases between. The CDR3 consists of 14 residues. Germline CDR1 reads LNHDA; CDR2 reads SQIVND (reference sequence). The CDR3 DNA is TGTGCCAGTAGTGAGACACTGAACACCGGGGAGCTGTTTTTT. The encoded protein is CASSETLNTGELFF.

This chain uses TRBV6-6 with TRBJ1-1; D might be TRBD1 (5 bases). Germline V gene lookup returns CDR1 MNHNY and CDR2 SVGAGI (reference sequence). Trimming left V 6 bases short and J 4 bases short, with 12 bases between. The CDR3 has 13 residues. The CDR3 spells CASSGGGITEAFF. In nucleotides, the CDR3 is TGTGCCAGCAGCGGGGGGGGAATCACTGAAGCTTTCTTT.

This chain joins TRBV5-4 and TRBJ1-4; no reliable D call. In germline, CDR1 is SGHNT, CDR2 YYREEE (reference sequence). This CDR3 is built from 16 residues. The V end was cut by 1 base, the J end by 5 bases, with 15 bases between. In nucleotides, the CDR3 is TGTGCCAGCAGCTTGCAAGGGTGGGGAACAAATGAAAAACTGTTTTTT. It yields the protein CASSLQGWGTNEKLFF.

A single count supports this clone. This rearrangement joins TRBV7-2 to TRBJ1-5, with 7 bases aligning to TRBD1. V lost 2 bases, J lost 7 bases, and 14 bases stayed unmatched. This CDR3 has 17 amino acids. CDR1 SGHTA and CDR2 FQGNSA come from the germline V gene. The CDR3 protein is CASSLRGLQGVGQPQHF. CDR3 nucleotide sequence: TGTGCCAGCAGCTTAAGGGGACTCCAGGGGGTAGGACAGCCCCAGCATTTT.

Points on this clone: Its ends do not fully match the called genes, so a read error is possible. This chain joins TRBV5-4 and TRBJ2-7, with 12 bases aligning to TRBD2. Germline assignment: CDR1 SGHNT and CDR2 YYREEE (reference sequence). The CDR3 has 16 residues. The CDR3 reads CASSQALAGGGYEQYF. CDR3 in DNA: TGCGCCAGCAGCCAAGCCCTAGCGGGAGGGGGTTACGAGCAGTACTTC.

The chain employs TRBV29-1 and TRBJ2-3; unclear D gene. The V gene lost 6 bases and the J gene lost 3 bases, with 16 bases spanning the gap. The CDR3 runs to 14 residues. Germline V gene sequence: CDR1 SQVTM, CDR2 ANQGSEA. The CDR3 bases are TGCAGCGTCCTCTCTCCTGATGGGACAGATACGCAGTATTTT. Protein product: CSVLSPDGTDTQYF.

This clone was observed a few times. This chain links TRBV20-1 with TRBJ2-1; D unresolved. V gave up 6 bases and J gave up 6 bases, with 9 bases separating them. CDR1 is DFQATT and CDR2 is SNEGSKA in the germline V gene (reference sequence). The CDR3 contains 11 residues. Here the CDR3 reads CSAQLGNEQFF. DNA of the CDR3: TGCAGTGCCCAGTTGGGCAATGAGCAGTTCTTC.

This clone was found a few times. CDR3 sequence (DNA): TGTGCCTGGGAACAGGGTTGGAATCAGCCCCAGCATTTT. The encoded protein is CAWEQGWNQPQHF. The chain combines TRBV30 with TRBJ1-5, with D possibly TRBD1 on 6 matching bases. CDR1 is GTSNPN and CDR2 is SVGIG in the germline V gene (reference sequence). Trimming cost V 5 bases and J 4 bases, with 12 bases left between them. The CDR3 totals 13 residues.

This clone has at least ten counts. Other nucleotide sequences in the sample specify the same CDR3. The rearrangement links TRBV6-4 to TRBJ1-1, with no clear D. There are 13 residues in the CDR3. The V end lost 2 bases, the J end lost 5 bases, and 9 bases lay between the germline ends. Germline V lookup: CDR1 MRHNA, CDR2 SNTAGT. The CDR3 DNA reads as TGTGCCAGCAGTGACGAGGGAGGGACTGAAGCTTTCTTT. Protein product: CASSDEGGTEAFF.